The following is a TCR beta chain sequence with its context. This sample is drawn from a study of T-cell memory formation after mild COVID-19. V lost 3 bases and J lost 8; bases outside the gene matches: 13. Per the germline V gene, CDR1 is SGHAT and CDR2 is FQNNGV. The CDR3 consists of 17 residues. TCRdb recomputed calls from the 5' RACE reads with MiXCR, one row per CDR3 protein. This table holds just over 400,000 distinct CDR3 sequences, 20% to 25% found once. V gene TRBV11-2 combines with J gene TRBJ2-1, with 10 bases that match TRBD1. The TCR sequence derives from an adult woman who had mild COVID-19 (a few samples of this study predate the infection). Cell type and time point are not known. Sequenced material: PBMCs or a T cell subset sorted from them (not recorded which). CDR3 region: CASSLYIGTGDVDEQFF. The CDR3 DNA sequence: TGTGCCAGCAGCTTGTATATCGGGACAGGGGATGTCGATGAGCAGTTCTTC.